This T cell receptor (beta chain) comes out of a study of cytomegalovirus exposure and HLA in healthy donors. Study outcomes and limitations: Later findings reportedly placed an Asian-associated ancestry cluster below the roughly 660-donor mean for N-insertions. Specificity for CMV antigens was confirmed in vitro for a few of the CMV-associated chains.

Comments on this clone: The antigen remains unidentified.

PCR amplification relied on 60 Vbeta primers (plus 13 Jbeta primers). Only in-frame clones appear in the TCRdb table, and some are missing; sequencing was by immunoSEQ multiplex PCR. The table has under 200,000 clones, about 80% seen once. In germline, CDR1 is SGHRS, CDR2 YFSETQ. The CDR3 has 15 amino acids. With 4 bases clipped from V and 11 bases from J, the junction kept 17 bases outside the gene matches. J is TRBJ2-5 and V is TRBV5-1; 7 bases agree with TRBD2. The TCR sequence derives from a man between 18 and 35 years old in good health and CMV-seropositive. Sequenced material: PBMCs. CDR3 in amino acids: CASSNRLAGPREQYF. DNA of the CDR3: TGCGCCAGCAGCAATAGACTAGCCGGACCACGAGAGCAGTACTTC.